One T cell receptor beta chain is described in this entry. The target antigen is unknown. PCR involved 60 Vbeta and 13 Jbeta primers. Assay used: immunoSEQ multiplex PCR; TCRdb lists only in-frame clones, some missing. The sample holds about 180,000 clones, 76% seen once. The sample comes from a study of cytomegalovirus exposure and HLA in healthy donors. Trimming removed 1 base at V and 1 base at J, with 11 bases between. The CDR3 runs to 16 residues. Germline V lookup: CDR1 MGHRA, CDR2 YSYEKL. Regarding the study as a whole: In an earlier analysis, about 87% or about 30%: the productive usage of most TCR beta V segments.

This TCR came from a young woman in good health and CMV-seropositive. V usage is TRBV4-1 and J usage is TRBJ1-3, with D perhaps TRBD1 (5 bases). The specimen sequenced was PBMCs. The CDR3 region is CASSQGPTASGNTIYF. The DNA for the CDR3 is TGCGCCAGCAGCCAAGGACCGACAGCGTCTGGAAACACCATATATTTT.